This is a list of T cell receptor beta chains from one sample in a study of cytomegalovirus exposure and HLA in healthy donors. TCRdb's copy holds only in-frame clones and misses some; the assay was immunoSEQ multiplex PCR. Of under 130,000 clones in the sample, 65% to 80% were seen once. The sequencing input was PBMCs. The receptor set was obtained from a male donor in good health and CMV-seronegative. Each CDR3 is given with its conserved first and last residue. Each record gives: CDR3 DNA, CDR3 protein, V gene, D gene, clone size, J gene. The D gene is left open where the match is weak. The listing skips clone size in some rows; elsewhere it reads once, few, many or a size class.

CDR3 DNA: TGCGCCAGCAGAGTTCCAGGGGAGCACACTGAAGCTTTCTTT
CDR3 protein: CASRVPGEHTEAFF
V gene: TRBV10-2
D gene: .
clone size: .
J gene: TRBJ1-1

CDR3 DNA: TGTGCCACCGGACTAGCGACCTACGAGCAGTACTTC
CDR3 protein: CATGLATYEQYF
V gene: TRBV15
D gene: TRBD2
clone size: .
J gene: TRBJ2-7

CDR3 DNA: TGCGCCAGCAGCCCCGAGACCGGGGTCTCCTACGAGCAGTACTTC
CDR3 protein: CASSPETGVSYEQYF
V gene: TRBV4-3
D gene: .
clone size: .
J gene: TRBJ2-7

CDR3 DNA: TGTGCCAGCAGTTACATACAGGGACATGAGCAGTTCTTC
CDR3 protein: CASSYIQGHEQFF
V gene: TRBV6-5
D gene: .
clone size: .
J gene: TRBJ2-1

CDR3 DNA: TGTGCCTGGCGGACTAGCGGGACGCGCGAGCAGTACTTC
CDR3 protein: CAWRTSGTREQYF
V gene: TRBV30
D gene: TRBD2
clone size: few
J gene: TRBJ2-7

CDR3 DNA: TGTGCCAGCAGTGCGGACAGGGGGCTCGAGCAGTACTTC
CDR3 protein: CASSADRGLEQYF
V gene: TRBV6-1
D gene: TRBD1
clone size: .
J gene: TRBJ2-7

CDR3 DNA: TGTGCCAGCAGTTATGGAGCGGAGGCCTACGAGCAGTACTTC
CDR3 protein: CASSYGAEAYEQYF
V gene: TRBV6-6
D gene: .
clone size: .
J gene: TRBJ2-7

CDR3 DNA: TGCGCCAGCAGCATAGGACTAGCGGGGTACAATGAGCAGTTCTTC
CDR3 protein: CASSIGLAGYNEQFF
V gene: TRBV5-1
D gene: TRBD2
clone size: .
J gene: TRBJ2-1

CDR3 DNA: TGTGCCAGCAGCTCGGGCGGGACAGGGGGCTTGTTTCGCACCGGGGAGCTGTTTTTT
CDR3 protein: CASSSGGTGGLFRTGELFF
V gene: TRBV11-3
D gene: TRBD1
clone size: .
J gene: TRBJ2-2

CDR3 DNA: TGCGCCAGCAGCTTCACTAGCGGGAGGGCCTCAAAGTCCTACGAGCAGTACTTC
CDR3 protein: CASSFTSGRASKSYEQYF
V gene: TRBV5-1
D gene: TRBD2
clone size: once
J gene: TRBJ2-7

CDR3 DNA: TGTGCCAGTAGTATAAAGACAGACAACACCGGGGAGCTGTTTTTT
CDR3 protein: CASSIKTDNTGELFF
V gene: TRBV19
D gene: .
clone size: once
J gene: TRBJ2-2

CDR3 DNA: TGTGCCACGATCTCCGACAGTGAAGCTTTCTTT
CDR3 protein: CATISDSEAFF
V gene: TRBV10-3
D gene: .
clone size: few
J gene: TRBJ1-1

CDR3 DNA: TGTGCCAGCAGTGGGGACAGTCGGACCGGGGAGCTGTTTTTT
CDR3 protein: CASSGDSRTGELFF
V gene: TRBV2
D gene: TRBD1
clone size: few
J gene: TRBJ2-2

CDR3 DNA: TGTGCCACCAGCAGAGACCCGACGGGGACGAACACCGGGGAGCTGTTTTTT
CDR3 protein: CATSRDPTGTNTGELFF
V gene: TRBV15
D gene: .
clone size: .
J gene: TRBJ2-2

CDR3 DNA: TGTGCCAGCAGTTACTCCGGGACAGGGGCCTTCTACGAGCAGTACTTC
CDR3 protein: CASSYSGTGAFYEQYF
V gene: TRBV6-5
D gene: TRBD1
clone size: .
J gene: TRBJ2-7

CDR3 DNA: TGTGCCAGCAGTCTCTCTAGCGCCTTCTCCTACAATGAGCAGTTCTTC
CDR3 protein: CASSLSSAFSYNEQFF
V gene: TRBV28
D gene: .
clone size: .
J gene: TRBJ2-1

CDR3 DNA: TGTGCCAGCAGCCGCCGGGTAGCGGGACCCCAAGAGACCCAGTACTTC
CDR3 protein: CASSRRVAGPQETQYF
V gene: TRBV7-9
D gene: TRBD2
clone size: few
J gene: TRBJ2-5

CDR3 DNA: TGTGCCAGCAGTTACGGGGAGACCCAGTACTTC
CDR3 protein: CASSYGETQYF
V gene: TRBV2
D gene: .
clone size: .
J gene: TRBJ2-5

CDR3 DNA: TGTGCCAGCAGTGACAGGCTGAGCTCCTACGAGCAGTACTTC
CDR3 protein: CASSDRLSSYEQYF
V gene: TRBV27
D gene: .
clone size: few
J gene: TRBJ2-7